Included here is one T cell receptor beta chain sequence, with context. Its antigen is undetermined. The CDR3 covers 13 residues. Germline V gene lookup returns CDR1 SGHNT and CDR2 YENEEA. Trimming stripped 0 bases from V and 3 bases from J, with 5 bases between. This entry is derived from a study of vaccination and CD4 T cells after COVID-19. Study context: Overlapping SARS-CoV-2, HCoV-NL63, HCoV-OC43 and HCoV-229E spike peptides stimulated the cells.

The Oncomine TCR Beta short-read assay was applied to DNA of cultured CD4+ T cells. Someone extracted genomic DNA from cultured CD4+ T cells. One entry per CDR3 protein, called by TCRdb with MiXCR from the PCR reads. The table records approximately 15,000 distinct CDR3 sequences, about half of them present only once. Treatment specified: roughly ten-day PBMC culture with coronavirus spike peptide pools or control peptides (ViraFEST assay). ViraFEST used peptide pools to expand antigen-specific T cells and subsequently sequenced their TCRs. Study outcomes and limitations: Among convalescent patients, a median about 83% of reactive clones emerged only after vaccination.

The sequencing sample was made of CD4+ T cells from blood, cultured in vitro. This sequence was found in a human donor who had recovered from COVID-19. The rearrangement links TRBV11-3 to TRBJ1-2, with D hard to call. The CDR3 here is CASSLDLDYGYTF. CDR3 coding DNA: TGTGCCAGCAGCTTAGATCTTGACTATGGCTACACCTTC.